This TCR beta chain originates from a study of human T cells and chemical hapten exposure. Ten or more counts support this clonotype. Germline V gives CDR1 SGHVS, CDR2 FNYEAQ. The ends were cut back, 2 bases at V and 7 bases at J, with 11 bases in the middle. CDR3 length: 13 residues. From whole blood left unfractionated, total RNA was extracted. How the authors handled the data: A per-sample median of about 94,000 TCRs was observed, with counts ranging from about 23,224 to 690,600. Each CDR3 protein gets one entry after TCRdb re-called the 5' RACE reads with MiXCR. Here the V and J calls rest on TCRdb's processing, not on the authors' analysis. The sample has about 140,000 distinct CDR3 sequences; 3.5% to 5% are singletons.

The J gene is TRBJ1-1, the V gene TRBV7-6; weak D call: TRBD1 (6 bases). This receptor was taken from a female donor in good health. CDR3 protein: CASSLKQGSEAFF. Here the CDR3 DNA reads TGTGCCAGCAGCTTAAAACAGGGAAGTGAAGCTTTCTTT. Full variable domain (remainder filled in from reference TRBV7-6 and TRBJ1-1): GAGVSQSPRYKVTKRGQDVALRCDPISGHVSLYWYRQALGQGPEFLTYFNYEAQQDKSGLPNDRFSAERPEGSISTLTIQRTEQRDSAMYRCASSLKQGSEAFFGQGTRLTVV.